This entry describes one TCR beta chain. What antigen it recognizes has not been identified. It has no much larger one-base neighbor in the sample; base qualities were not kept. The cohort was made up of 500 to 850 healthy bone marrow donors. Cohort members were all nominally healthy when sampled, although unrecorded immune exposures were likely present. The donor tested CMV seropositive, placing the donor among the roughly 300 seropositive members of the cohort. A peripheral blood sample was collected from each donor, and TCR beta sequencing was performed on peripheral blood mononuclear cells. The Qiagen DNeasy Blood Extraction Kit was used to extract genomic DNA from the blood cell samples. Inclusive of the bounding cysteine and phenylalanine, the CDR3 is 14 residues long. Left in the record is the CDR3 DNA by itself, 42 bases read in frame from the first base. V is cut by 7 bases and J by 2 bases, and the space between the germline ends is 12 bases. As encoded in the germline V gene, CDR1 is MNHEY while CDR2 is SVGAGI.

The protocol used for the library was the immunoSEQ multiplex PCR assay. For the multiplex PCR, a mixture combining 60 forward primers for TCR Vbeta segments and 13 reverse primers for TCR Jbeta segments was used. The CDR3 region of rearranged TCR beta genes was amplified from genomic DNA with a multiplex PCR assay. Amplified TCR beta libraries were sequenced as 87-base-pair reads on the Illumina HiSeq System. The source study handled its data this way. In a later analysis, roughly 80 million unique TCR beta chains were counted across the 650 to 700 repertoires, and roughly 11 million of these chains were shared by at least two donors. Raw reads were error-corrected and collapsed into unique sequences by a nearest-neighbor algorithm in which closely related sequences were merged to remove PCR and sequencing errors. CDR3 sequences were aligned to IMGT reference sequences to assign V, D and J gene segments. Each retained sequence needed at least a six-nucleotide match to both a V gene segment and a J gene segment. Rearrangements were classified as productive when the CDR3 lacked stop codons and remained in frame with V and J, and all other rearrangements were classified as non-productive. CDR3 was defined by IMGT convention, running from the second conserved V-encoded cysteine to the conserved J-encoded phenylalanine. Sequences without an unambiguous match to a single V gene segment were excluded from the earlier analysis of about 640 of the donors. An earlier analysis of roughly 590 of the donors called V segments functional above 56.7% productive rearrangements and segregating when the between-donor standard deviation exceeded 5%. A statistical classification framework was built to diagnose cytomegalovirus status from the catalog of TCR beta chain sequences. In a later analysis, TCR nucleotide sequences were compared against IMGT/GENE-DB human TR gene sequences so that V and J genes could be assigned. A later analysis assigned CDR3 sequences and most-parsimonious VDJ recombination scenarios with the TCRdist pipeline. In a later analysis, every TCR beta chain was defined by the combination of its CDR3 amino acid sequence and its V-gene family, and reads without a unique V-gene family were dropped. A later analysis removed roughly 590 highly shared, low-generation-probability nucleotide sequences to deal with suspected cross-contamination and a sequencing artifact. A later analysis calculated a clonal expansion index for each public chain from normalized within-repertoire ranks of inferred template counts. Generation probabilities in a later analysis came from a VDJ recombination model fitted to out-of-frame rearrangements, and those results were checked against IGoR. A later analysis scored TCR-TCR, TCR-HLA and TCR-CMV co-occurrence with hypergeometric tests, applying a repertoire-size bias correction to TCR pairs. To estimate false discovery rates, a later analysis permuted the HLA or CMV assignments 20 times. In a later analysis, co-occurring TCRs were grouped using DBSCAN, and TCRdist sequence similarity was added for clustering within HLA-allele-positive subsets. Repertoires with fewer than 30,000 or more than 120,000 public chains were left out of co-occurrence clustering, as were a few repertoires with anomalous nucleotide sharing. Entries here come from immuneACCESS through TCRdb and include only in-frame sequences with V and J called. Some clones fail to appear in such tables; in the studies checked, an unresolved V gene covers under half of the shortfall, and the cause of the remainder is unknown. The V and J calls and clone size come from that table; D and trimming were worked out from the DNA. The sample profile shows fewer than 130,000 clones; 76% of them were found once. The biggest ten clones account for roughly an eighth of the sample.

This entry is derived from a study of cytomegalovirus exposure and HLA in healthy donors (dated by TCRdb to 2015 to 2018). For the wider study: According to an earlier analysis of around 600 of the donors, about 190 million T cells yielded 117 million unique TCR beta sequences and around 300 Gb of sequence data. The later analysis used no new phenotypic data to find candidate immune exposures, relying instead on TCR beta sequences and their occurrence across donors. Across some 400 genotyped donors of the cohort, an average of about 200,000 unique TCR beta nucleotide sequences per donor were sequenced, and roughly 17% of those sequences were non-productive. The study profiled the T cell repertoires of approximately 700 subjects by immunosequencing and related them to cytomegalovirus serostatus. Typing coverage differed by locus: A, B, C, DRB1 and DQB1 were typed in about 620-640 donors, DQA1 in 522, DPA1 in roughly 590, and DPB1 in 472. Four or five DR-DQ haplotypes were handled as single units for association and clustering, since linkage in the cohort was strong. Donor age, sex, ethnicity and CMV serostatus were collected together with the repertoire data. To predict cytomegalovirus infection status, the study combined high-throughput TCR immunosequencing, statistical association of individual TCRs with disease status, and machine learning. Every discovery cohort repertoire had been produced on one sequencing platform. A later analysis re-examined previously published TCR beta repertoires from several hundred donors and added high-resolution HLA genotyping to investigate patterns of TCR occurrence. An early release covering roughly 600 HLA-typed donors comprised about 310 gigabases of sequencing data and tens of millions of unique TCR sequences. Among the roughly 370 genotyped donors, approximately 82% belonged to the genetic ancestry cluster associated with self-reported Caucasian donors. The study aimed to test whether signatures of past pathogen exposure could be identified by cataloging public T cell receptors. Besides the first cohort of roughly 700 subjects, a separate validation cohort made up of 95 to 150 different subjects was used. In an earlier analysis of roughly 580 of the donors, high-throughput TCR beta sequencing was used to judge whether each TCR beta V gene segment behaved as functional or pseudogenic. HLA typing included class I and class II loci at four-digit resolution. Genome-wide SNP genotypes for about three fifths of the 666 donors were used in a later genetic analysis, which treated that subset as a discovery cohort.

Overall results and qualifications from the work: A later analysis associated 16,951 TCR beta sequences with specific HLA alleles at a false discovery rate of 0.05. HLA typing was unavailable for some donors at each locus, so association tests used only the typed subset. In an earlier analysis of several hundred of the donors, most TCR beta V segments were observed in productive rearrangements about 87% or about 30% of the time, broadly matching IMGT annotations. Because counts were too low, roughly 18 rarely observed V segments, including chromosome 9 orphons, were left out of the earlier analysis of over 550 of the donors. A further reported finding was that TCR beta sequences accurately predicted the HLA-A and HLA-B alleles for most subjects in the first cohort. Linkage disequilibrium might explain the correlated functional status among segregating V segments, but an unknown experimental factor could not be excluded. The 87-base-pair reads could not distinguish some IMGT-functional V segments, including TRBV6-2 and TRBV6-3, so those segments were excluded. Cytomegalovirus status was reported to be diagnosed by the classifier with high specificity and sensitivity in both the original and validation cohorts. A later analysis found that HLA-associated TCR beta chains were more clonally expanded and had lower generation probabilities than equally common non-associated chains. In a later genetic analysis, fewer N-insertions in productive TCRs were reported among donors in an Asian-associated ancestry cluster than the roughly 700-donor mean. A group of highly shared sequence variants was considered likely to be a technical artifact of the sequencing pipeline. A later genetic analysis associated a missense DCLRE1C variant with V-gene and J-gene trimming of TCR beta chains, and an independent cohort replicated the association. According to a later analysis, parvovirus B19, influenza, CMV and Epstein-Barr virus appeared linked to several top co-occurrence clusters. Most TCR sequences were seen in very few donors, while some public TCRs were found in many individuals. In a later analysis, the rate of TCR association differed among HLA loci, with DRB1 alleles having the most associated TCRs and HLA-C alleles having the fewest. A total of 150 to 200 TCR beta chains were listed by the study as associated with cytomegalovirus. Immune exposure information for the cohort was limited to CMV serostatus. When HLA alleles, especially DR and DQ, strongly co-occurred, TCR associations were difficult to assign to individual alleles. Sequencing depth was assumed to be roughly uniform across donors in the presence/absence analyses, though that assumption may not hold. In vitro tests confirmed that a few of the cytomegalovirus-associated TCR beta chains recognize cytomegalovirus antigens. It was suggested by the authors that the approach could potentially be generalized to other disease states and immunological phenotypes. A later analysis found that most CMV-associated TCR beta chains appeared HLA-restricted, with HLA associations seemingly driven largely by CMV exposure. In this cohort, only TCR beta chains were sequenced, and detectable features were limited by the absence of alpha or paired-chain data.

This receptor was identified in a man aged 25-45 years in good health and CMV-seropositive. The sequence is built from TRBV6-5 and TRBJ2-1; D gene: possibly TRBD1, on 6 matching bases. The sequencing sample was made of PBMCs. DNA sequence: TGTGCCAGCACCCCGAGACAGGCCTACAATGAGCAGTTCTTC. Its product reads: CASTPRQAYNEQFF.